A selection of T cell receptor beta chains follows, all from one sample in a study of cytomegalovirus exposure and HLA in healthy donors. Profiling relied on immunoSEQ multiplex PCR, and the TCRdb table lists in-frame clones only, not all of them. The sample includes some 43,000 clones, 80% to 95% of them seen just once. The sequenced material came from PBMCs. These receptor sequences come from a man aged 18 to 30 in good health and CMV-seronegative. CDR3s include the opening cysteine and the closing phenylalanine or tryptophan. Each record gives: V gene, CDR3 protein.

TRBV9 | CASSASHSETQYF
TRBV5-5 | CASSLVLRDTEAFF
TRBV5-1 | CASSLTQGNTEAFF
TRBV7-2 | CASSPRTGEDEQFF
TRBV11-2 | CASSSKLSSYNEQFF
TRBV28 | CASTAGQGGTDTQYF
TRBV7-3 | CASSSRLAGETDTQYF
TRBV2 | CASRGRGGDQPQHF
TRBV7-2 | CASSLFTGTDYGYTF
TRBV5-1 | CASSLVATSGSFYEQYF
TRBV9 | CASSDWTGAGGYTF
TRBV6-5 | CASSSHGRLSYEQYF
TRBV6-6 | CASSYVSGNDQPQHF
TRBV5-4 | CASSSSPDSRNSPLHF
TRBV2 | CASNREGSQETQYF
TRBV5-4 | CASSLGQGSNYGYTF
TRBV5-1 | CASSLALEVSGANVLTF
TRBV7-9 | CASSRQGKSGNTIYF
TRBV5-4 | CASSFTPGGLNTEAFF
TRBV7-8 | CASSLAGREREQYF
TRBV9 | CASSPTGETQYF
TRBV19 | CASSIGGHTDTQYF
TRBV19 | CASSIASNNEQFF
TRBV5-6 | CASSTRQGREKLFF
TRBV7-9 | CASSLEGTSGRPGNEQFF
TRBV11-2 | CASSLVIQRGSYEQYF
TRBV5-1 | CASSLEATSALAKNIQYF
TRBV29-1 | CSVDYMNTEAFF
TRBV11-2 | CASSLNQVPTEAFF
TRBV5-6 | CASSATGGDSYEQYF
TRBV5-1 | CASSVDGSSYNEQFF
TRBV7-8 | CASSPGGALSYNSPLHF
TRBV15 | CATSRGGQGSGELFF
TRBV21-1 | CASSNWVRVGTYEQYF
TRBV19 | CASSLELAGGYNEQFF
TRBV7-3 | CASSFFDRNTEAFF
TRBV28 | CASSIRTGQGSFF
TRBV2 | CASLGQQNQPQHF
TRBV7-2 | CASSTRTSGAGGTQYF
TRBV27 | CASSSVSGPSYEQYF
TRBV11-2 | CASSLPAGRGYNEQFF
TRBV19 | CASTEGVNQPQHF
TRBV15 | CATARGDYEQYF
TRBV4-2 | CASSQAASSTDTQYF
TRBV6-5 | CASSREAGAPYEQYF
TRBV10-3 | CAISDLGGSGNTIYF
TRBV6-1 | CASNGGSPRIQYF
TRBV28 | CASSIDRGNQPQHF
TRBV6-6 | CASIAAESSYNSPLHF
TRBV9 | CASSVDLANTGELFF
TRBV2 | CAAGGRATEAFF
TRBV6-1 | CASREVGSGKLFF
TRBV15 | CATHSGNTIYF